This TCR beta chain derives from a study of OX40 agonist ivuxolimab in advanced cancers. Regarding the complete study: Ivuxolimab was an agonistic, fully human IgG2 monoclonal antibody directed against OX40 (CD134), a costimulatory receptor. Intravenous ivuxolimab was administered to patients every 2 weeks at six dose levels: 0.01, 0.1, 0.3, 1.5, 3 and 10 mg/kg. Of the approximately 54 patients in dose escalation, some 20 had hepatocellular carcinoma, about 15 had melanoma, 9 had renal cell carcinoma and 9 had head and neck cancer. A male proportion of around 80% and a mean age of around 60 years, ranging from 23 to 79, were recorded for the dose-escalation cohort. Patients were allowed to have had prior anti-PD-1, anti-PD-L1 or anti-CTLA-4 therapy, and approximately 40% of the dose-escalation patients had previously received checkpoint inhibitors. Partial responses occurred in three dose-escalation patients: two with cutaneous melanoma and one with hepatocellular carcinoma. The purpose of peripheral TCRbeta sequencing was to test whether ivuxolimab changed TCR sequence diversity and led to clonal T-cell expansion. The paper covers the monotherapy dose-escalation part of the phase I ivuxolimab trial, which included N = 52 patients.

From its cysteine to its phenylalanine, the CDR3 spans 16 amino acids. Just CDR3 DNA is preserved here, 48 bases in frame from base 1. According to the germline V gene (reference sequence), CDR1 reads SGHKS and CDR2 reads YYEKEE. At the junction V is shortened by 2 bases and J by 4 bases; bases outside the gene matches: 6. A note on this clone: The antigen this receptor binds is unknown. No much larger clonotype is one base removed from it; base qualities were not supplied.

Patients with autoimmune disease history or receiving systemic immunosuppression were excluded from the trial. In every dose cohort, peripheral blood was drawn for TCR sequencing at baseline, cycle 4 day 1, and cycle 7 day 1. The samples were drawn from a first-in-human, open-label, multicenter phase I dose-escalation trial of ivuxolimab. The trial enrolled adults with locally advanced or metastatic head and neck squamous cell, hepatocellular, melanoma or renal cell carcinoma. Before TCR sequencing, CD4+ T cells and CD8+ T cells were sorted from peripheral blood as separate populations. Genomic DNA was extracted from sorted cells for sequencing of the TCRbeta CDR3 region. The immunoSEQ Assay was used to sequence the TCRbeta CDR3 regions. TCRdb's version of the immuneACCESS table is confined to in-frame rearrangements and falls short of the full clone set. An unresolved V gene accounts for under half of the shortfall where checked; the remainder is of unknown origin. In this sample the table shows about 50,000 clones, roughly 86% of which occur a single time. Over 1.5% of the sample comes from the top ten.

Broad study findings and their caveats: After ivuxolimab, CD8+ T cells had more expanded clones than CD4+ T cells on average. Low levels of normalized T-cell clonal expansion were also shown by some nonresponding patients. Clonal expansion of both CD4+ and CD8+ blood T cells was observed from baseline to week 6 at doses 0.1 to 3.0 mg/kg. Antigen specificity was not determined for the clonally expanded peripheral T cells. In the 0.1-3.0 mg/kg groups, partial responders were among the patients with the lowest normalized peripheral clonal expansion, particularly in CD8+ T cells.

The material was CD4+ or CD8+ T cells sorted from blood, obtained in a trial of the OX40 agonist ivuxolimab. The TCR comes from an adult with an advanced solid tumor such as melanoma, head and neck, liver or kidney cancer. The chain is encoded by TRBV5-5 joined to TRBJ1-4; 9 bases in the junction line up with TRBD1. Here the CDR3 is given as CASSFGTGSNNEKLFF. The DNA sequence is as follows: TGTGCCAGCAGCTTCGGGACAGGGTCGAATAATGAAAAACTGTTTTTT.